What follows is one T cell receptor (beta chain) and its context. Its antigen is unidentified. The authors reverse transcribed roughly 0.5 to 1 ug RNA with random hexamers. Amplification of TCR beta CDR3 was carried out by immunoSEQ multiplex PCR, which covered 54 Vbeta and 13 Jbeta segments. TCRdb independently ran MiXCR on the immunoSEQ multiplex PCR reads; one entry per CDR3 protein. The sample carries about 200,000 distinct CDR3 sequences, approximately 96% recorded once. V trimming: 4 bases; J trimming: 6 bases; junction bases outside the gene matches: 13. This CDR3 has 16 residues. Looked up from germline, CDR1 is SGDLS and CDR2 is YYNGEE. TCR beta sequencing was performed on blood CD8+ and CD4+ T cells. In contrast to the negatively isolated CD8+ and CD4+ T cells, TEMRA cells were FACS-enriched. This sample is part of a study of CD8 T cells in Susac syndrome. Study observations and caveats: The number of individuals included in the study's TCR sequencing and HLA analysis was acknowledged as relatively small.

This receptor was taken from a human donor with multiple sclerosis. Input material: CD4+ T cells from PBMCs. The rearrangement links TRBV9 to TRBJ2-3; 8 bases are a match to TRBD2. This chain's CDR3 is CASSPLAGQPTDTQYF. The CDR3 region has the DNA TGTGCCAGCAGCCCTCTAGCGGGTCAACCCACGGATACGCAGTATTTT.